A selection of T cell receptor beta chains follows, all from one sample in a study of OX40 agonist ivuxolimab in advanced cancers. TCRdb's copy holds only in-frame clones and misses some; the assay was immunoSEQ multiplex PCR. The sample shows 65,000 to 75,000 clones, around 88% of them seen only once. This material consisted of CD4+ or CD8+ T cells sorted from blood, taken in a trial of the OX40 agonist ivuxolimab. Receptor source: an adult with an advanced solid tumor such as melanoma, head and neck, liver or kidney cancer. Both conserved end residues are part of each CDR3. Each record gives: J gene, V gene, clone size, D gene, CDR3 protein, CDR3 DNA. The D gene is left open where the match is weak. Not every row has a clone size; where given, it reads once, few, many or a size class.

j_gene: TRBJ1-6
v_gene: TRBV6-5
abundance: few
d_gene: TRBD1
CDR3aa: CASTSGQDMTPLHF
CDR3nt: TGTGCCAGCACCTCGGGACAGGACATGACACCCCTCCACTTT

j_gene: TRBJ2-5
v_gene: TRBV7-6
abundance: NA
d_gene: NA
CDR3aa: CASSPGVGAEETQYF
CDR3nt: TGTGCCAGCAGCCCGGGGGTTGGGGCCGAAGAGACCCAGTACTTC

j_gene: TRBJ2-1
v_gene: TRBV4-2
abundance: NA
d_gene: TRBD2
CDR3aa: CASSQRLAGHNEQFF
CDR3nt: TGTGCCAGCAGCCAAAGGCTAGCGGGTCATAATGAGCAGTTCTTC

j_gene: TRBJ2-1
v_gene: TRBV2
abundance: NA
d_gene: NA
CDR3aa: CASMKSRDIPYNEQFF
CDR3nt: TGTGCCAGCATGAAGTCCAGGGACATACCATACAATGAGCAGTTCTTC

j_gene: TRBJ2-5
v_gene: TRBV9
abundance: NA
d_gene: TRBD2
CDR3aa: CASSVSPSGQETQYF
CDR3nt: TGTGCCAGCAGCGTATCTCCTAGCGGGCAAGAGACCCAGTACTTC

j_gene: TRBJ2-2
v_gene: TRBV14
abundance: once
d_gene: TRBD1
CDR3aa: CASSRPGQGVTGELFF
CDR3nt: TGTGCCAGCAGCCGGCCGGGACAGGGGGTCACCGGGGAGCTGTTTTTT

j_gene: TRBJ2-7
v_gene: TRBV27
abundance: NA
d_gene: NA
CDR3aa: CASIRTASSYEQYF
CDR3nt: TGTGCCAGCATAAGGACAGCGAGCTCCTACGAGCAGTACTTC

j_gene: TRBJ2-7
v_gene: TRBV6-6
abundance: NA
d_gene: TRBD1
CDR3aa: CASTDREPLIEEQYF
CDR3nt: TGTGCCAGCACCGACAGGGAACCCCTTATAGAGGAGCAGTACTTC

j_gene: TRBJ2-1
v_gene: TRBV5-4
abundance: NA
d_gene: TRBD1
CDR3aa: CASSWGQNSYNEQFF
CDR3nt: TGTGCCAGCAGTTGGGGACAGAACTCCTACAATGAGCAGTTCTTC

j_gene: TRBJ1-2
v_gene: TRBV5-1
abundance: NA
d_gene: NA
CDR3aa: CASSLASARQANYGYTF
CDR3nt: TGCGCCAGCAGCTTGGCTAGCGCGAGACAGGCTAACTATGGCTACACCTTC

j_gene: TRBJ1-1
v_gene: TRBV19
abundance: NA
d_gene: TRBD1
CDR3aa: CASNTADRGYNTEAFF
CDR3nt: TGTGCCAGTAACACTGCGGACAGGGGGTATAACACTGAAGCTTTCTTT

j_gene: TRBJ2-5
v_gene: TRBV6-1
abundance: NA
d_gene: NA
CDR3aa: CASSGLQETQYF
CDR3nt: TGTGCCAGCAGTGGACTACAAGAGACCCAGTACTTC

j_gene: TRBJ1-4
v_gene: TRBV6-5
abundance: NA
d_gene: NA
CDR3aa: CASSFTGAGNEKLFF
CDR3nt: TGTGCCAGCAGTTTTACAGGTGCTGGTAATGAAAAACTGTTTTTT

j_gene: TRBJ2-5
v_gene: TRBV28
abundance: NA
d_gene: NA
CDR3aa: CASSLGTLEGTQYF
CDR3nt: TGTGCCAGCAGTTTAGGGACGTTAGAAGGGACCCAGTACTTC

j_gene: TRBJ2-1
v_gene: TRBV6-5
abundance: NA
d_gene: TRBD1
CDR3aa: CASRPGQGPYNEQFF
CDR3nt: TGTGCCAGCAGACCTGGACAGGGGCCCTACAATGAGCAGTTCTTC

j_gene: TRBJ2-7
v_gene: TRBV30
abundance: few
d_gene: NA
CDR3aa: CAWSVGYEQYF
CDR3nt: TGTGCCTGGAGTGTAGGGTACGAGCAGTACTTC

j_gene: TRBJ2-5
v_gene: TRBV2
abundance: NA
d_gene: NA
CDR3aa: CASSGAGVETQYF
CDR3nt: TGTGCCAGCAGTGGAGCAGGGGTTGAGACCCAGTACTTC

j_gene: TRBJ1-4
v_gene: TRBV5-5
abundance: NA
d_gene: NA
CDR3aa: CASSFFTEKLFF
CDR3nt: TGTGCCAGCAGCTTTTTCACGGAAAAACTGTTTTTT

j_gene: TRBJ1-6
v_gene: TRBV18
abundance: NA
d_gene: NA
CDR3aa: CASSPRSGEAGSPLHF
CDR3nt: TGTGCCAGCTCACCAAGATCAGGGGAAGCGGGATCACCCCTCCACTTT

j_gene: TRBJ1-1
v_gene: TRBV12-5
abundance: NA
d_gene: NA
CDR3aa: CASGLVGAGTRDEAFF
CDR3nt: TGTGCTAGTGGTTTGGTTGGAGCTGGGACACGAGATGAAGCTTTCTTT